The 16 T cell receptor beta chains below all came from one sample that was sequenced in a study of T cells in Graves' hyperthyroidism and ophthalmopathy. Researchers took RNA transcripts and amplified the TCR beta CDR3 regions from them. With the HTBI primer set, the TCR CDR3 went through a first round of RT-PCR. MiXCR was run by TCRdb on the multiplex PCR reads, yielding one entry per CDR3 protein. The data contain about 640,000 distinct CDR3 sequences, 20% to 25% of them seen just once; the ten biggest clones take up around a third. Sequencing used blood. The source is a man in his thirties or forties with Graves' ophthalmopathy.

The J gene is TRBJ2-1, the V gene TRBV9, with D possibly matching TRBD2 (5 bases). The CDR3 spans 17 residues. Between the trimmed V and J ends, which lost 0 bases and 0 bases, there was a span of 13 bases. Germline V lookup: CDR1 SGDLS, CDR2 YYNGEE. CDR3 residues: CASSVGFSAISYNEQFF. The CDR3 DNA reads TGTGCCAGCAGCGTAGGTTTTAGCGCAATCTCCTACAATGAGCAGTTCTTC.

A single count supports this clonotype. The chain links TRBV29-1 to TRBJ2-1; D is possibly TRBD2 (5 bases). The V end was cut by 7 bases, the J end by 5 bases, with 12 bases between. The CDR3 has 12 amino acids. The germline gives CDR1 SQVTM, CDR2 ANQGSEA. CDR3 nucleotide sequence: TGCAGCGCCGAGGGCAGTGACAATGAGCAGTTCTTC. Residues: CSAEGSDNEQFF.

This clonotype was observed a few times. The CDR3 is CASSTKRGNIQYF. Here the CDR3 DNA reads TGTGCCAGCAGCACTAAGAGAGGGAACATTCAGTACTTC. V usage is TRBV12-3 or TRBV12-4 and J usage is TRBJ2-4; D may be TRBD2 (5 bases). This CDR3 is built from 13 residues. Trimming took off 6 bases at V and 7 bases at J, with 13 bases between the two ends.

CDR3 protein: CASATGLAESYEQYF. CDR3 DNA: TGTGCCAGCGCGACCGGGCTAGCGGAGTCCTACGAGCAGTACTTC. This sequence joins TRBV6-2 or TRBV6-3 and TRBJ2-7, with 7 bases matching TRBD2. CDR1 and CDR2 from the germline V gene are MNHEY and SVGEGT. This CDR3 comprises 15 residues. The junction had 11 bases not matched to a gene; V was cut back by 8 bases and J by 1 base.

Many counts were recorded for this clonotype. This chain links TRBV28 with TRBJ1-1; D not resolved. Germline V lookup: CDR1 MDHEN, CDR2 SYDVKM. Trimming took 1 base from V and 5 from J, leaving 8 bases between them. The CDR3 spans 13 residues. CDR3 protein: CASSLLQKTEAFF. The CDR3 nucleotides read TGTGCCAGCAGTTTATTGCAGAAGACTGAAGCTTTCTTT.

In the case of this clonotype: A much larger clone differs from this one at a single base, so this may be a read error. The conserved phenylalanine or tryptophan is not found at the CDR3 terminus, so this likely reflects a read error. Here the CDR3 reads CASSYSRTIPYEQYL. The CDR3 DNA is TGTGCCAGCAGTTACTCTAGGACTATCCCGTACGAGCAGTACCTC. This rearrangement joins TRBV6-2 or TRBV6-3 to TRBJ2-7, with D possibly TRBD2 on 6 matching bases. The V end lost 0 bases, the J end lost 4 bases, and 13 bases lay between the germline ends. Germline CDR1 is MNHEY and CDR2 is SVGEGT. The CDR3 is 15 residues long.

J is TRBJ1-6 and V is TRBV27; D perhaps matches TRBD1 (5 bases). The CDR3 sequence is 14 residues long. V lost 7 bases to trimming and J lost 7 bases, with 14 bases between them. Germline loops: CDR1 MNHEY, CDR2 SMNVEV (reference sequence). The chain's CDR3 is CASTPTGENSPLHF. The CDR3 DNA sequence: TGTGCCAGCACCCCTACGGGGGAGAATTCACCCCTCCACTTT.

This clonotype occurred many times. The rearrangement links TRBV11-2 to TRBJ2-1, with a weak D call TRBD2 (6 bases). The V gene's germline CDR1 is SGHAT and CDR2 FQNNGV. The V end lost 2 bases, the J end lost 8 bases, and 25 bases lay between the germline ends. The length of the CDR3 is 18 residues. The CDR3 coding sequence is TGTGCCAGCAGCTTATCAGGAGGCTGGGACTCACGTGGAGATGAGCAGTTCTTC. Translated, it gives CASSLSGGWDSRGDEQFF. Looking up the rest from reference TRBV11-2 and TRBJ2-1 gives the full variable domain: EAGVAQSPRYKIIEKRQSVAFWCNPISGHATLYWYQQILGQGPKLLIQFQNNGVVDDSQLPKDRFSAERLKGVDSTLKIQPAKLEDSAVYLCASSLSGGWDSRGDEQFFGPGTRLTVL.

The chain recombines TRBV29-1 with TRBJ2-1; D is unresolved. With 1 base removed from V and 6 bases from J, the gap between germline ends came to 7 bases. Germline-derived CDR1 and CDR2 are SQVTM and ANQGSEA. This CDR3 comprises 12 residues. This CDR3 is CSVEVRSNEQFF. The CDR3 DNA sequence: TGCAGCGTTGAAGTCAGGTCCAATGAGCAGTTCTTC.

This chain links TRBV28 with TRBJ2-7; tentatively, D is TRBD2 (5 bases). This CDR3 is 13 amino acids long. V was cut by 7 bases and J by 3 bases, with 13 bases left in between. Germline V lookup: CDR1 MDHEN, CDR2 SYDVKM. This chain's CDR3 is CASTPEGVYEQYF. The CDR3 nucleotides are TGTGCCAGCACCCCAGAGGGTGTCTACGAGCAGTACTTC.

CDR3 nucleotide sequence: TGTGCCAGCAGTTTAGCTGTGGCTAGCGGGAGGAGCGAGCAGTTCTTC. This sequence encodes CASSLAVASGRSEQFF. This chain uses TRBV28 with TRBJ2-1, with 11 bases that match TRBD2. The CDR3 length is 16 residues. V lost 2 bases, J lost 10 bases, and 10 bases stayed unmatched. In germline, CDR1 is MDHEN, CDR2 SYDVKM.

The V and J genes are TRBV5-1 and TRBJ2-1, with D maybe TRBD2 (6 bases). Trimming cost V 6 bases and J 5 bases, with 30 bases left between them. The germline gives CDR1 SGHRS, CDR2 YFSETQ. The CDR3 runs 19 residues. The CDR3 DNA follows: TGCGCCAGCACCCTATGGGGGACGACTAGTCCCAGGTTGGACAATGAGCAGTTCTTC. Amino acids: CASTLWGTTSPRLDNEQFF.

The chain carries TRBV12-3 or TRBV12-4 and TRBJ2-2, with 8 bases aligning to TRBD1. V lost 0 bases and J lost 3; bases outside the gene matches: 6. CDR3 size: 17 residues. The CDR3 here is CASSLAPTGVDTGELFF. In DNA form, the CDR3 reads TGTGCCAGCAGTTTAGCCCCGACAGGGGTTGACACCGGGGAGCTGTTTTTT.

The rearrangement joins TRBV28 to TRBJ2-6; D not resolved. Trimming pared 5 bases from V and 0 bases from J, leaving 14 bases between. This CDR3 has 17 residues. Germline CDR1 reads MDHEN; CDR2 reads SYDVKM. CDR3 sequence reads: CASSEVYSDSGANVLTF. In DNA form, the CDR3 reads TGTGCCAGCAGTGAAGTGTACAGTGACTCTGGGGCCAACGTCCTGACTTTC.

This clonotype came up a few times. The chain uses TRBV20-1 and TRBJ2-7; 9 bases align to TRBD1. J gave up 4 bases and V 5 bases, and 6 bases lay outside the gene matches. Germline assignment: CDR1 DFQATT and CDR2 SNEGSKA (reference sequence). This CDR3 has 13 residues. The CDR3 here is CSAPTGQGYEQYF. Here the CDR3 DNA reads TGCAGTGCTCCCACGGGACAGGGATACGAGCAGTACTTC.

The table lists this clonotype with a few counts. This sequence joins TRBV28 and TRBJ2-7; D uncertain. The V gene lost 8 bases and the J gene lost 5 bases, with 13 bases spanning the gap. Germline V gene lookup returns CDR1 MDHEN and CDR2 SYDVKM. The CDR3 contains 12 residues. The CDR3 protein is CASSVPLHEQYF. The CDR3 DNA sequence: TGTGCCAGCTCCGTACCCCTCCACGAGCAGTACTTC.